This T cell receptor beta chain was captured by sequencing in a study of spatial heterogeneity in lung cancer (dated by TCRdb to 2018 to 2020). Regarding the complete study: Beta-chain transcripts were consistently detected in greater numbers than alpha-chain transcripts, which likely reflected higher beta-chain transcript abundance. In the raw uncorrected reads, each unique combination of TCR and UMI appeared more than ten times on average. Both alpha and beta chains were TCR-sequenced in samples taken at surgery, namely 220 tumor regions, approximately 63 matched nontumor lung samples and 55 to 60 PBMC samples. TCR repertoire features were related to nonsynonymous mutation counts determined by whole-exome sequencing of tumor tissue. In non-small cell lung cancer, the study made a quantitative comparison of TCR alpha and beta repertoires among multiple tumor regions, matched nontumor lung and blood. Beyond this particular receptor, the publication reports: Additional single-cell paired TCR alpha and beta sequencing was considered necessary to confirm, at a functional level, the hypothesis that regional TCRs recognize regional mutations. Ubiquitous expanded tumor TCRs were found in blood more often at tumor resection than at routine follow-up.

Libraries were built with 5' RACE. TCRdb records NextSeq 500 as the sequencer. To allow correction of PCR and sequencing errors, the TCR library protocol tagged every TCR cDNA molecule with a unique molecular identifier. As for the original processing: TCR identification, UMI-based error correction and CDR3 extraction were performed with Decombinator tools. Expanded TCRs were defined as those above a frequency of 2 per 1,000, corresponding to the top 1% of the tumor frequency distribution. Rényi diversity was computed with the R vegan package after subsampling each repertoire 100 times to 5,000 TCRs. To build CDR3 similarity networks, amino acid triplet string-kernel similarity was used, and CDR3s were connected when their pairwise similarity was above 0.82. TCRdb reanalyzed the raw reads on its own, using fastp at Q25 for trimming and MiXCR for clone calling, and kept in-frame beta chains. Identical CDR3 protein sequences are pooled into one entry, listed with their most common genes and DNA. What appears here as the V and J calls and clone size reflects TCRdb's work, not the paper's. A total of around 10,000 distinct CDR3 sequences appear in this sample, over 3% of them only once. Around 49% of the sample is held by the ten biggest clonotypes.

Its CDR3 holds 16 amino acids, cysteine through phenylalanine. The sequence is cut down to CDR3 DNA, 48 bases in frame from base 1. From a lookup of the germline V gene (reference sequence), CDR1 and CDR2 are MNHEY and SMNVEV. Trimming removed 6 bases from V and 0 bases from J, leaving 17 bases between the germline ends. Interpreted using the paper, the time point label stands for: sample taken at primary tumor resection. For TCR sequencing, whole RNA was extracted from tumor and nontumor lung tissue, or from cryopreserved PBMC samples, and no cell sorting was done. Donors were 70 or so patients with early-stage, untreated non-small cell lung cancer from the lung TRACERx cohort. Only patients with enough RNA available from two or more tumor regions were chosen for TCR sequencing. There are many counts of this clonotype. The target of this receptor is not known. There are no base qualities to consult, and no much larger clone falls within one base. This beta chain is an unintended read in a library built for alpha chains; its size means little.

Here the chain combines TRBV27 and TRBJ1-2; the D segment could be TRBD1, given 5 matching bases. The receptor was derived from a female donor with early-stage non-small cell lung cancer. The source material was PBMCs, sampled at surgery. The DNA sequence is given as TGTGCCAGCAGCCCCTTCGTCGACAGTTCTAACTATGGCTACACCTTC. This encodes CASSPFVDSSNYGYTF.